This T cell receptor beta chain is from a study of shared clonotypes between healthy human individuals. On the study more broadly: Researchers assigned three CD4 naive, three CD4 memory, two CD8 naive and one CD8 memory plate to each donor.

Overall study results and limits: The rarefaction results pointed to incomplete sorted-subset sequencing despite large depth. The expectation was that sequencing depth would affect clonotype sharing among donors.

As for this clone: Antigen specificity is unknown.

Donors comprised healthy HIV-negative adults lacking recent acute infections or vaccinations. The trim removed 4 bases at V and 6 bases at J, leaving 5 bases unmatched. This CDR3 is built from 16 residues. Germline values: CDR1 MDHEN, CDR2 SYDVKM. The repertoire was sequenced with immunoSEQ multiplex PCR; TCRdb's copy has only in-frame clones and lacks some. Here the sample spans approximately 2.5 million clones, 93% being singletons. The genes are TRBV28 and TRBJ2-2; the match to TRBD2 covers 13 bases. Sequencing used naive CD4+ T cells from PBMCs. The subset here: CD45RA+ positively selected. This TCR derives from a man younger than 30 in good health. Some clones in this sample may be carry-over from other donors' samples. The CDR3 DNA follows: TGTGCCAGCAGTTACACTAGCGGGAGGGCCCCCGGGGAGCTGTTTTTT. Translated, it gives CASSYTSGRAPGELFF.